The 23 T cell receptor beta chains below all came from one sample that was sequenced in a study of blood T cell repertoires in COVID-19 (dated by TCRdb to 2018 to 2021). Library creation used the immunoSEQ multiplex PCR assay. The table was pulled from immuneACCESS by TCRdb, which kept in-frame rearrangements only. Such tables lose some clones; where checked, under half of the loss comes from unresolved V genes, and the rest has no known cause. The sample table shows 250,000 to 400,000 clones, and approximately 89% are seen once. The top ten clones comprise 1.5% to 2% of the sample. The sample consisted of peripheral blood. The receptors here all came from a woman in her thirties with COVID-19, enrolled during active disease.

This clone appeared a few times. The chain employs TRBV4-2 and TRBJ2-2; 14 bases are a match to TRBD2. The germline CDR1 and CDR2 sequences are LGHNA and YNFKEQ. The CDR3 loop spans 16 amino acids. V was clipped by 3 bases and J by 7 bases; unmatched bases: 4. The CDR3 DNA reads TGTGCCAGCAGCCAGGGACTAGCGGGGGATCACGGGGAGCTGTTTTTT. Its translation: CASSQGLAGDHGELFF.

The CDR3 coding sequence is TGTGCCAGCAGTTACCCGGGACAGGGAGACGGCTACACCTTC. Its protein product is CASSYPGQGDGYTF. The genes are TRBV6-2 or TRBV6-3 and TRBJ1-2, with 9 bases lining up with TRBD1. CDR1 is MNHEY and CDR2 is SVGEGT in the germline V gene. The CDR3 covers 14 residues. V was pared by 2 bases and J by 8 bases, with 6 bases of the junction left unmatched.

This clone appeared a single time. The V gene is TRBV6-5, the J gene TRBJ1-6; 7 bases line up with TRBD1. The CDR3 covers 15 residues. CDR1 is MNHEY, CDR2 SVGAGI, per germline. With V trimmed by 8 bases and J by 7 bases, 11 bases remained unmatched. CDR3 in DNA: TGTGCCAGCGCTTCCGGACAGGTTCGAAATTCACCCCTCCACTTT. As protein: CASASGQVRNSPLHF.

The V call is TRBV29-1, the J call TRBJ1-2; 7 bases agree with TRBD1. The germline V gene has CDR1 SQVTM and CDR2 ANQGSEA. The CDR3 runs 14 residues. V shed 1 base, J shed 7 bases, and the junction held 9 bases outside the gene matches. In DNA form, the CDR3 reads TGCAGCGTTGAAGGCAGACAGGGACAACGTGGCTACACCTTC. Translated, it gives CSVEGRQGQRGYTF.

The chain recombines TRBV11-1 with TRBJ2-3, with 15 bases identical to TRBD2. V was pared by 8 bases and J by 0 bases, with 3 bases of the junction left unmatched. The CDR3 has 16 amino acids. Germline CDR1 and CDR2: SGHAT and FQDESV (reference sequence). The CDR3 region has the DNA TGTGCCAGCCAGGGACTAGCGGGGGGAAGCACAGATACGCAGTATTTT. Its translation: CASQGLAGGSTDTQYF.

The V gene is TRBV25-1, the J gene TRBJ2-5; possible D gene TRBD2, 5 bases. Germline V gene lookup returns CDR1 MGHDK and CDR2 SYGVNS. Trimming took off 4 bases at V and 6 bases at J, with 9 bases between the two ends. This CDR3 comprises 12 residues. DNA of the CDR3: TGTGCCAGCAGTGTGGGAGAGAAGACCCAGTACTTC. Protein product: CASSVGEKTQYF.

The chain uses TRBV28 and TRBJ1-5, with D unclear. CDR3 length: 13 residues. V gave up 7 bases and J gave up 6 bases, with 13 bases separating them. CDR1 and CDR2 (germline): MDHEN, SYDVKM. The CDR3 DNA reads TGTGCCAGCACCATCCCAGGAGGTCAGCCCCAGCATTTT. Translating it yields CASTIPGGQPQHF. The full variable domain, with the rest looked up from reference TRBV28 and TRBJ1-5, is DVKVTQSSRYLVKRTGEKVFLECVQDMDHENMFWYRQDPGLGLRLIYFSYDVKMKEKGDIPEGYSVSREKKERFSLILESASTNQTSMYLCASTIPGGQPQHFGDGTRLSIL.

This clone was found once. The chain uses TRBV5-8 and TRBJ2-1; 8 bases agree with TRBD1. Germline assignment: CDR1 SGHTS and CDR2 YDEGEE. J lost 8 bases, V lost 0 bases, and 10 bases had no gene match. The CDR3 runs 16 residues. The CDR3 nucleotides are TGTGCCAGCAGCTTGGCCCGACAGGGGCTCAACGATGAGCAGTTCTTC. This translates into CASSLARQGLNDEQFF.

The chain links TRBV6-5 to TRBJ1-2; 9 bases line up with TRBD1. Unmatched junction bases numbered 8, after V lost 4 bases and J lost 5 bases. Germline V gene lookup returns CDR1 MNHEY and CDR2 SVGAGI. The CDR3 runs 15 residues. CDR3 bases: TGTGCCAGCAGTTTGGGACAGGGTTTTAGGTATGGCTACACCTTC. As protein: CASSLGQGFRYGYTF.

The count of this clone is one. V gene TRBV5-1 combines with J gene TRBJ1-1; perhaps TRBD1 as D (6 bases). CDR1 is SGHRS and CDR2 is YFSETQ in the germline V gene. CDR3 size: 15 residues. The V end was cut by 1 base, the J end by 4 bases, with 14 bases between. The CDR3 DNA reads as TGCGCCAGCAGCTTGCAGGGGATGGTTAGCACTGAAGCTTTCTTT. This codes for CASSLQGMVSTEAFF.

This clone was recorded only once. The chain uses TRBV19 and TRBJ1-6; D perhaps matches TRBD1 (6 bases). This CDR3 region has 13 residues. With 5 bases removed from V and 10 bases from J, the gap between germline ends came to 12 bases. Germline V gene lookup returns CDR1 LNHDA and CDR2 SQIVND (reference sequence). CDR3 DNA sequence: TGTGCCAGTAGTGCTCTCCAGGGGTCACCCCTCCACTTT. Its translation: CASSALQGSPLHF.

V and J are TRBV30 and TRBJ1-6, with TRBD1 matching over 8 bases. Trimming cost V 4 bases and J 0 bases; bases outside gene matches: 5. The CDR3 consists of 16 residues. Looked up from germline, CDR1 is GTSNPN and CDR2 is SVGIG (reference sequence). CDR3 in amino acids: CAWKTGGISYNSPLHF. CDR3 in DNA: TGTGCCTGGAAAACAGGGGGAATCTCCTATAATTCACCCCTCCACTTT.

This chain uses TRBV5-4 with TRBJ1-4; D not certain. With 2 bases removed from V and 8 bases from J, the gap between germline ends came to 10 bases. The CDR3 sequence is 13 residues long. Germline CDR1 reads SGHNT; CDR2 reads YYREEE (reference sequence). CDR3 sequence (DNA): TGTGCCAGCAGCTTATGGTTGGAGGAAAAACTGTTTTTT. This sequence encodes CASSLWLEEKLFF.

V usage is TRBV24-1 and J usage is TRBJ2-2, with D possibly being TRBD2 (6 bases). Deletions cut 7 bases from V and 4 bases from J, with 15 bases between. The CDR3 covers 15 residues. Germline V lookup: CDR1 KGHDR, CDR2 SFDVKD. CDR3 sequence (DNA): TGTGCCACCAGCCGGCACCGGGGAGGCACCGGGGAGCTGTTTTTT. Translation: CATSRHRGGTGELFF.

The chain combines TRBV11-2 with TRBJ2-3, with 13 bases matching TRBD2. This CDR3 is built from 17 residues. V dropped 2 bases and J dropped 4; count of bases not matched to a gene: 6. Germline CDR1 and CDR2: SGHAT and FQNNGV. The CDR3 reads CASSLPTGTSGADTQYF. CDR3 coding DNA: TGTGCCAGCAGCTTACCGACTGGGACTAGCGGGGCAGATACGCAGTATTTT.

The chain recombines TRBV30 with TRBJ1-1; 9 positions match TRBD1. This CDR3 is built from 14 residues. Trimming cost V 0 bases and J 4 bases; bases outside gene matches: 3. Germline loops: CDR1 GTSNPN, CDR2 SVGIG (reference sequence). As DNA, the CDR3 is TGTGCCTGGAGTGTAGGGACAGGGTCCACTGAAGCTTTCTTT. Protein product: CAWSVGTGSTEAFF.

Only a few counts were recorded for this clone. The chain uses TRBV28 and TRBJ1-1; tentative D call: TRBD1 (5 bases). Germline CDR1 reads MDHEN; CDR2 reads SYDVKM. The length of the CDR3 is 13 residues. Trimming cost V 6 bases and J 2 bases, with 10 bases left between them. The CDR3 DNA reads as TGTGCCAGCAGGCGGACAAAAAACACTGAAGCTTTCTTT. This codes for CASRRTKNTEAFF.

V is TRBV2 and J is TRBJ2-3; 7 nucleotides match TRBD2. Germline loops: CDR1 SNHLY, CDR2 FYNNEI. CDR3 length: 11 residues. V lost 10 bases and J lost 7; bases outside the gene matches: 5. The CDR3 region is CAKGGVNTQYF. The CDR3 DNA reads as TGTGCCAAGGGAGGGGTAAATACGCAGTATTTT.

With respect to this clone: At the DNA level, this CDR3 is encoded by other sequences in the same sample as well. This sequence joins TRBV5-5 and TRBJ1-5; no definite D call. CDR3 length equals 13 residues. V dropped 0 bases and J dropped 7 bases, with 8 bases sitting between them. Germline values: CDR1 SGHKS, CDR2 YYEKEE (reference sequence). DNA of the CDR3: TGTGCCAGCAGCTTGGGTCCGGGGCAGCCCCAGCATTTT. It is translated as CASSLGPGQPQHF.

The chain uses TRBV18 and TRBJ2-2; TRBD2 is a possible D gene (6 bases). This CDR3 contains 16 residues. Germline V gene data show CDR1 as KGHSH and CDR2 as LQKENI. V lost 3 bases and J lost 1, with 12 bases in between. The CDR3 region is CASSPSGTLNTGELFF. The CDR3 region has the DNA TGTGCCAGCTCACCCTCCGGGACTTTGAACACCGGGGAGCTGTTTTTT.

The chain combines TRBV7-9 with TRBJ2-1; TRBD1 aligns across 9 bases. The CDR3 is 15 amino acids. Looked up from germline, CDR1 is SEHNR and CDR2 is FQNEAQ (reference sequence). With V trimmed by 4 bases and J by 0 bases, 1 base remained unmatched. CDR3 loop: CASSSTGGSYNEQFF. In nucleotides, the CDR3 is TGTGCCAGCAGCTCGACAGGGGGCTCCTACAATGAGCAGTTCTTC.

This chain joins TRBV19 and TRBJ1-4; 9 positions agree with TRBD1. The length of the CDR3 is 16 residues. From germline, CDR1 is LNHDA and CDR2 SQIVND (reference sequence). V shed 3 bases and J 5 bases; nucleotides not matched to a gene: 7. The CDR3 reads CASSIGLGTGNEKLFF. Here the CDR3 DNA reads TGTGCCAGTAGTATTGGTCTTGGGACAGGGAATGAAAAACTGTTTTTT.

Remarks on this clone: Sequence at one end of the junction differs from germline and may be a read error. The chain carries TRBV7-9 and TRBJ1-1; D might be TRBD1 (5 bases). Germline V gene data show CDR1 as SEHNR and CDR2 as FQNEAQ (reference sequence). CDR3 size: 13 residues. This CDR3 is CASTLERGTEAFF. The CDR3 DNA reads TGTGCCAGCACCTTAGAAAGGGGCACTGAAGCTTTCTTT.